This section outlines one T cell receptor beta chain sequence together with its context. The target of this receptor is not known. No much larger clone exists at a distance of one base, and base qualities are not known. This sample was included in a study of blood T cell repertoires in COVID-19 (dated by TCRdb to 2020 to 2021). Describing the broader study: Collaborator samples came from the United States, Italy and Spain and covered acute and convalescent phases of COVID-19. The material from the prospective study consisted of cDNA or gDNA derived from T cells, B-cell-depleted T cells, or PBMCs. Subjects who had been exposed to COVID-19, were actively infected with it, or had recovered from it provided the deeply sampled blood TCRbeta repertoires that made up the dataset. A freely available public database, intended as a resource for researchers studying the immune response to SARS-CoV-2, is where the repertoires were released. Samples were obtained from the ongoing ImmuneRACE study (first 160 participants) and from 1,200 or so subjects provided by 6 global collaborators. The sample metadata nearly always contained a de-identified subject ID, COVID-19 status, age in years and sex. Where available, HLA class I and class II types were taken from metadata supplied by the sample provider and were not determined by assay-based typing.

Each collaborating institution followed its own protocols to collect whole blood in K2EDTA tubes. For TCRbeta analysis, collaborator samples were shipped as frozen whole blood, as isolated PBMCs, or as DNA extracted from either sample type. What the research found in general, with its limitations: Clinical and demographic metadata were provided uncurated, with the amount varying by source and participant.

The CDR3 runs 15 residues from the cysteine to the phenylalanine. Just CDR3 DNA is preserved here, 45 bases in frame from base 1. The junction shows trimming of 1 base on V and 5 bases on J, and the gene matches do not reach 3 bases of it. The germline V gene (reference sequence) yields SEHNR for CDR1 and FQNEAQ for CDR2. TCRbeta CDR3 regions were amplified from genomic DNA using the immunoSEQ Assay, a bias-controlled multiplex PCR. In the original analysis: Nucleated cell counts per sample were estimated from amplification of reference gene primers within the assay. Sequence reads were collapsed and filtered to measure the absolute abundance of every unique TCRbeta CDR3 rearrangement. Productive Simpson clonality was computed per sample as the square root of Simpson's diversity index over productive rearrangements. In TCRdb, the immuneACCESS table is reduced to in-frame sequences with V and J assigned. These tables do not hold every clone; where another copy was compared, an unresolved V gene accounts for under half, and the others remain unexplained. V and J calls and clone size come straight from that table; D and trimming were deduced from the DNA. In all, the sample holds approximately 74,000 clones, and approximately 86% of those were seen once. The ten biggest clones cover roughly 1.9% of the sample.

The clonotype was recovered from a woman aged 55-75 years with acute or convalescent COVID-19. The rearranged segments are TRBV7-9 and TRBJ1-5; TRBD1 lines up with 9 middle nucleotides. The sequencing sample was made of peripheral blood. The DNA sequence follows: TGTGCCAGCAGCTTAGGACAGGGGGAGCATCAGCCCCAGCATTTT. It encodes CASSLGQGEHQPQHF.